This passage covers 14 T cell receptor beta chains from one sample sequenced in a study of OX40 agonist ivuxolimab in advanced cancers. TCRdb's table, derived via immunoSEQ multiplex PCR, lists solely in-frame clones and lacks some. The table has tens of thousands of clones, about 94% seen once. The sequencing here drew on CD4+ or CD8+ T cells sorted from blood, taken in a trial of the OX40 agonist ivuxolimab. Receptor source: an adult with an advanced solid tumor such as melanoma, head and neck, liver or kidney cancer.

J is TRBJ1-2 and V is TRBV27, with 8 bases that match TRBD1. The trim removed 0 bases at V and 6 bases at J, leaving 6 bases unmatched. The germline V gene has CDR1 MNHEY and CDR2 SMNVEV (reference sequence). The CDR3 is made up of 15 amino acids. CDR3 sequence: CASSLSRTGPDGYTF. CDR3 bases: TGTGCCAGCAGTTTATCGAGGACAGGGCCAGATGGCTACACCTTC.

The chain links TRBV5-6 to TRBJ2-1; weak D call: TRBD1 (5 bases). Germline assignment: CDR1 SGHDT and CDR2 YYEEEE. With 2 bases removed from V and 8 bases from J, the gap between germline ends came to 14 bases. CDR3 size: 14 residues. The CDR3 nucleotides read TGTGCCAGCAGCTTACTCGGCAGGGCAGATGAGCAGTTCTTC. This gives the protein CASSLLGRADEQFF.

The chain is built from TRBV7-9 and TRBJ2-5; 7 positions agree with TRBD1. The last part of the DNA fits TRBJ2-7 better; the J call may be wrong. The V gene's germline CDR1 is SEHNR and CDR2 FQNEAQ (reference sequence). This CDR3 contains 14 residues. The CDR3 loop reads CASSLGDSFYEQYF. The CDR3 nucleotides are TGTGCCAGCAGCTTAGGGGACAGTTTCTACGAGCAGTACTTC.

The chain recombines TRBV5-8 with TRBJ1-6, with D unclear. Between the trimmed V and J ends, which lost 6 bases and 12 bases, there was a span of 10 bases. The CDR3 contains 11 residues. Per germline, CDR1 SGHTS and CDR2 YDEGEE. The CDR3 sequence is CASNSLKPLHF. The CDR3 nucleotides are TGTGCCAGCAATAGCTTGAAACCCCTCCACTTT. Supplemented by reference TRBV5-8 and TRBJ1-6, the full variable domain reads EAGVTQSPTHLIKTRGQQATLRCSPISGHTSVYWYQQALGLGLQFLLWYDEGEERNRGNFPPRFSGRQFPNYSSELNVNALELEDSALYLCASNSLKPLHFGNGTRLTVT.

This clone was recorded once. The J gene is TRBJ2-7, the V gene TRBV11-2, with 8 nucleotides matching TRBD2. With V trimmed by 4 bases and J by 6 bases, 14 bases remained unmatched. This CDR3 has 16 residues. Germline V gene sequence: CDR1 SGHAT, CDR2 FQNNGV. CDR3 DNA: TGTGCCAGCAGCTCTCCCCCGGGGGGGGATAGGCGCGAGCAGTACTTC. Translated, it gives CASSSPPGGDRREQYF.

This clone occurred once. This rearrangement joins TRBV4-1 to TRBJ2-7, with 9 bases lining up with TRBD2. This CDR3 has 16 amino acids. Germline V gene data show CDR1 as MGHRA and CDR2 as YSYEKL. With V trimmed by 3 bases and J by 1 base, 7 bases remained unmatched. CDR3 DNA: TGCGCCAGCAGCCAGGAAATAGCGGGGGTGTCCTACGAGCAGTACTTC. Translated: CASSQEIAGVSYEQYF.

This chain connects TRBV6-5 to TRBJ1-1, with no clear D. Germline values: CDR1 MNHEY, CDR2 SVGAGI. V lost 2 bases, J lost 3 bases, and 13 bases lay in between. The CDR3 is 15 residues long. CDR3 in amino acids: CASSYGKGRHTEAFF. The CDR3 DNA is TGTGCCAGCAGTTACGGGAAGGGTAGGCACACTGAAGCTTTCTTT.

V usage is TRBV11-1 and J usage is TRBJ1-1; no clear D. The CDR3 contains 15 residues. From germline, CDR1 is SGHAT and CDR2 FQDESV (reference sequence). Trimming took 1 base from V and 5 from J, leaving 14 bases between them. The DNA for the CDR3 is TGTGCCAGCAGCTTAGGAAGGCAGGTGGGGACTGAAGCTTTCTTT. This codes for CASSLGRQVGTEAFF.

The gene calls are TRBV5-6 and TRBJ1-1; D not resolved. The V end was cut by 0 bases, the J end by 1 base, with 7 bases between. Germline lookup yields CDR1 SGHDT and CDR2 YYEEEE. There are 14 residues in the CDR3. The CDR3 loop reads CASSLVKGNTEAFF. DNA for the CDR3: TGTGCCAGCAGCTTGGTGAAGGGGAACACTGAAGCTTTCTTT.

This clone is termed medium-sized. The rearrangement links TRBV4-3 to TRBJ1-1, with a possible D match to TRBD1 (5 bases). Looked up from germline, CDR1 is LGHNA and CDR2 is YSLEER. V lost 4 bases to trimming and J lost 4 bases, with 13 bases between them. The CDR3 runs 14 residues. CDR3 amino acids: CASSPTGGTTEAFF. The CDR3, as DNA: TGCGCCAGCAGCCCCACCGGGGGGACCACTGAAGCTTTCTTT.

This clone was seen a few times. The chain has TRBV30 and TRBJ1-1, with unresolved D. CDR3 size: 13 residues. V lost 4 bases and J lost 1, with 10 bases in between. Germline CDR1 and CDR2: GTSNPN and SVGIG (reference sequence). In nucleotides, the CDR3 is TGTGCCTGGACGAGGGATGGGAACACTGAAGCTTTCTTT. This encodes CAWTRDGNTEAFF.

V is TRBV9 and J is TRBJ1-1; D may be TRBD1 (5 bases). The V end lost 0 bases, the J end lost 3 bases, and 6 bases lay between the germline ends. CDR1 SGDLS and CDR2 YYNGEE come from the germline V gene. The CDR3 length is 13 residues. For the CDR3, the DNA is TGTGCCAGCAGCGTAGCAGGGCACACTGAAGCTTTCTTT. This translates into CASSVAGHTEAFF. Full variable domain (rest looked up from reference TRBV9 and TRBJ1-1): DSGVTQTPKHLITATGQRVTLRCSPRSGDLSVYWYQQSLDQGLQFLIQYYNGEERAKGNILERFSAQQFPDLHSELNLSSLELGDSALYFCASSVAGHTEAFFGQGTRLTVV.

The V call is TRBV7-9, the J call TRBJ2-3; 12 nucleotides align to TRBD2. Losses at the gene ends were 1 base for V and 2 bases for J; bases not matched to a gene: 7. This CDR3 is 18 amino acids long. Germline V gene data show CDR1 as SEHNR and CDR2 as FQNEAQ (reference sequence). This chain's CDR3 is CASSLVRTSGKNTDTQYF. The CDR3 DNA reads TGTGCCAGCAGCTTAGTGAGGACTAGCGGGAAAAACACAGATACGCAGTATTTT.

The chain recombines TRBV4-3 with TRBJ1-2; possible D gene TRBD1, 5 bases. Trimming stripped 3 bases from V and 0 bases from J, with 11 bases between. The germline gives CDR1 LGHNA, CDR2 YSLEER. The CDR3 consists of 15 residues. CDR3 sequence: CASSHLTAANYGYTF. The CDR3, as DNA: TGCGCCAGCAGCCACCTGACAGCAGCTAACTATGGCTACACCTTC.